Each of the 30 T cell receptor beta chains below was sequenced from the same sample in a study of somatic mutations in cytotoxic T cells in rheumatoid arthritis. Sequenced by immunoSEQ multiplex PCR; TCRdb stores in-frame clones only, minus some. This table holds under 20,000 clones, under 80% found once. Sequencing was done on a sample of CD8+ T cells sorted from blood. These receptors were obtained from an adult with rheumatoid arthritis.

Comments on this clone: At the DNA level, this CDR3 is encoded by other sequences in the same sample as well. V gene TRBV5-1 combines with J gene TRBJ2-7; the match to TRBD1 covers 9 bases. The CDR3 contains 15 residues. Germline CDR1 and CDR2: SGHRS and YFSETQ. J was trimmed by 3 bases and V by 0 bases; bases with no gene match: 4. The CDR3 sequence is CASSLGQGVFYEQYF. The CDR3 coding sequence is TGCGCCAGCAGCTTGGGACAGGGGGTGTTCTACGAGCAGTACTTC.

The DNA for the CDR3 is TGTGCCAGTAGTGGGGGACTCTACGAGCAGTACTTC. Translation gives CASSGGLYEQYF. V gene TRBV19 combines with J gene TRBJ2-5, with D perhaps TRBD2 (6 bases). The assigned J gene may be wrong: the sequence end matches TRBJ2-7 better. This CDR3 contains 12 residues. CDR1 and CDR2 from the germline V gene are LNHDA and SQIVND (reference sequence).

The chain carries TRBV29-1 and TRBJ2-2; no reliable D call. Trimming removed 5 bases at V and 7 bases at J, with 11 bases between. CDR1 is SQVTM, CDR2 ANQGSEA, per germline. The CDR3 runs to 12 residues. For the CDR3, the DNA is TGCAGCGTTTTGTCGGCGCGCGGGGAGCTGTTTTTT. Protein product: CSVLSARGELFF.

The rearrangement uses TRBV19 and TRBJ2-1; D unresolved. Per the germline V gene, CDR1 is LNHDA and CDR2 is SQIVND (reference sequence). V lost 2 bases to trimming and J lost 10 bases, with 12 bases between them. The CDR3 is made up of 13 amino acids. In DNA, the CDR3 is TGTGCCAGTAGTATAAGATCCGCCCTAGAGCAGTTCTTC. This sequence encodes CASSIRSALEQFF.

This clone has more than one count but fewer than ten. CDR3 nucleotides: TGTGCCAGCAGTGAAGCGGGACTAGCTGGGGCAGATACGCAGTATTTT. Amino acid sequence: CASSEAGLAGADTQYF. This chain uses TRBV2 with TRBJ2-3; 9 bases fit TRBD2. J lost 4 bases, V lost 0 bases, and 5 bases had no gene match. The CDR3 sequence is 16 residues long. Per germline, CDR1 SNHLY and CDR2 FYNNEI.

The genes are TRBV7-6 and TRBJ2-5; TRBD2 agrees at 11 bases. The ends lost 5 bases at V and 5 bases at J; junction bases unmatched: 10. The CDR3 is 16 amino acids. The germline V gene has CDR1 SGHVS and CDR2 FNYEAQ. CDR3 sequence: CASSQELAGVAETQYF. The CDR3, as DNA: TGTGCCAGCAGCCAAGAACTAGCGGGAGTAGCCGAGACCCAGTACTTC.

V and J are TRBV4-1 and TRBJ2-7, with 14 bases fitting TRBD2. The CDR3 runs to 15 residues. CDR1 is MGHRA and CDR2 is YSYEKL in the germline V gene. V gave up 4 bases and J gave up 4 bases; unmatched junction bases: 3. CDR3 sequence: CASSLRTSGGYEQYF. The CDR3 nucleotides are TGCGCCAGCAGCCTCAGGACTAGCGGGGGGTACGAGCAGTACTTC.

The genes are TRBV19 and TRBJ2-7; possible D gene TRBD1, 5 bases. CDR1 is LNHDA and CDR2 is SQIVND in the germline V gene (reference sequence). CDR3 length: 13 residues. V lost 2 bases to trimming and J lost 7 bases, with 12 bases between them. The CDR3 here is CASSILPRTEQYF. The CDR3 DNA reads TGTGCCAGTAGTATACTACCTCGGACAGAGCAGTACTTC.

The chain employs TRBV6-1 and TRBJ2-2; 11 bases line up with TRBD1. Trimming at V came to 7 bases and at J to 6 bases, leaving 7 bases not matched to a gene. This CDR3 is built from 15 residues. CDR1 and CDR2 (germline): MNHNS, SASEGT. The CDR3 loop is CASNAGTGGSGELFF. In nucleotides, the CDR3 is TGTGCCAGCAACGCCGGGACAGGGGGGTCCGGGGAGCTGTTTTTT.

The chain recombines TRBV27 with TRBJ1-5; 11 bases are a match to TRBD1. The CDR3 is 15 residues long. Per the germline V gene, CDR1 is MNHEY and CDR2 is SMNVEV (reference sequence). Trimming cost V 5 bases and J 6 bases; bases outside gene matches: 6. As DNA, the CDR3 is TGTGCCAGCAGTACATCCGGGACAGGGGGTCAGCCCCAGCATTTT. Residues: CASSTSGTGGQPQHF.

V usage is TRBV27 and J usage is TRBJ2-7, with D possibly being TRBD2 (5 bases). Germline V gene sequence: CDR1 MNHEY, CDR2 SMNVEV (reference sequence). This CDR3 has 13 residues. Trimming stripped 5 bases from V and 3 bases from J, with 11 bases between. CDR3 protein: CASSDSGNYEQYF. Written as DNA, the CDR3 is TGTGCCAGCAGTGACTCCGGGAACTACGAGCAGTACTTC.

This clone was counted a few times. The CDR3 here is CASSSDRGSQPQHF. The CDR3 nucleotides read TGTGCCAGCAGCTCGGACAGGGGCAGTCAGCCCCAGCATTTT. The genes are TRBV7-9 and TRBJ1-5; 9 bases are shared with TRBD1. Germline CDR1 SEHNR, CDR2 FQNEAQ (reference sequence). V shed 4 bases and J 6 bases; nucleotides not matched to a gene: 4. The CDR3 sequence is 14 residues long. Together with reference TRBV7-9 and TRBJ1-5, the CDR3 gives the full variable domain: DTGVSQNPRHKITKRGQNVTFRCDPISEHNRLYWYRQTLGQGPEFLTYFQNEAQLEKSRLLSDRFSAERPKGSFSTLEIQRTEQGDSAMYLCASSSDRGSQPQHFGDGTRLSIL.

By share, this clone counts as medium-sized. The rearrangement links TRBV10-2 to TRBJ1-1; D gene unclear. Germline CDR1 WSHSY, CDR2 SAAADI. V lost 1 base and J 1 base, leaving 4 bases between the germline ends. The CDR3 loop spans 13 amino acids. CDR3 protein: CASSEWGNTEAFF. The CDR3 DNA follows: TGCGCCAGCAGTGAGTGGGGGAACACTGAAGCTTTCTTT.

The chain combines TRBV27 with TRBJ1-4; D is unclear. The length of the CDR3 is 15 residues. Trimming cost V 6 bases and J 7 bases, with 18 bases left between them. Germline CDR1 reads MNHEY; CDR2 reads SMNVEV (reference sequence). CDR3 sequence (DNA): TGTGCCAGCAGGAACGTAAGGGCCTTGGGTGAAAAACTGTTTTTT. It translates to CASRNVRALGEKLFF.

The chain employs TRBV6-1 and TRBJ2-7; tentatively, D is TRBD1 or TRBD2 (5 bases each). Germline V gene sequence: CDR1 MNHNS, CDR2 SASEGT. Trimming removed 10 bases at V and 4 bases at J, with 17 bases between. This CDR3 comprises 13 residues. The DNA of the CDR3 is TGTGCCATAGGGGACGGGGAAAAATACGAGCAGTACTTC. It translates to CAIGDGEKYEQYF.

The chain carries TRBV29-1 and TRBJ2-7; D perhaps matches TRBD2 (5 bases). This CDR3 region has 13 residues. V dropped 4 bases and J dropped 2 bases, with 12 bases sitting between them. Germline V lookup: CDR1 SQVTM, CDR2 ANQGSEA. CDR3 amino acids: CSVAFLATYEQYF. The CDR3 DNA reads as TGCAGCGTTGCCTTTCTAGCAACCTACGAGCAGTACTTC.

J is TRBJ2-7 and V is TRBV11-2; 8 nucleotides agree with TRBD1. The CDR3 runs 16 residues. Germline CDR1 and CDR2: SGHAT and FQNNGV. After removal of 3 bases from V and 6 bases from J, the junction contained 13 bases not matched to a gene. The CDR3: CASSFYPTGDRFEQYF. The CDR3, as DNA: TGTGCCAGCAGCTTTTATCCGACAGGGGACCGTTTCGAGCAGTACTTC.

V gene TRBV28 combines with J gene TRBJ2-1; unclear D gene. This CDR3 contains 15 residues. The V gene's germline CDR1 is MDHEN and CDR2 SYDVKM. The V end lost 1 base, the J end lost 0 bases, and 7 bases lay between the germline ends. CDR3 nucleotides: TGTGCCAGCAGTTTATCGGCTAGCTCCTACAATGAGCAGTTCTTC. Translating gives CASSLSASSYNEQFF.

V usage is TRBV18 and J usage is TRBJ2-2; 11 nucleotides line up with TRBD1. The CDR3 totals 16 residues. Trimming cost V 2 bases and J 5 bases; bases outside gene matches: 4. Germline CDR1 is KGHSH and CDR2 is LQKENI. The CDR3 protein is CASSPGGQGATGELFF. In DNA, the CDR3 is TGTGCCAGCTCACCAGGCGGACAGGGGGCAACCGGGGAGCTGTTTTTT.

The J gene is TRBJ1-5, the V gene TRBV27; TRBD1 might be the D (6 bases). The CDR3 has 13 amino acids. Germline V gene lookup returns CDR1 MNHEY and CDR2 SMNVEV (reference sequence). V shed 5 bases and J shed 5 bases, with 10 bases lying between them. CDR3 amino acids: CASSPQGYQPQHF. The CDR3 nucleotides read TGTGCCAGCAGTCCACAGGGTTATCAGCCCCAGCATTTT.

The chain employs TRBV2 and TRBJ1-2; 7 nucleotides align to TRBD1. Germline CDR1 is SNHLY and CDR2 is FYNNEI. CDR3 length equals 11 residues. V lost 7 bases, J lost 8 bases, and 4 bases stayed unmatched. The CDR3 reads CASIRGGGYTF. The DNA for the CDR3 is TGTGCCAGCATCCGAGGGGGCGGCTACACCTTC.

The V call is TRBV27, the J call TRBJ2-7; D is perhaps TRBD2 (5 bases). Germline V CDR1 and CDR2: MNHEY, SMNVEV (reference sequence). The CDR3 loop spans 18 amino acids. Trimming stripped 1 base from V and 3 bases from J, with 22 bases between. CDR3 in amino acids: CASSLYTPSGTSNYEQYF. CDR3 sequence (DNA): TGTGCCAGCAGTTTATACACGCCAAGCGGTACTAGTAACTACGAGCAGTACTTC.

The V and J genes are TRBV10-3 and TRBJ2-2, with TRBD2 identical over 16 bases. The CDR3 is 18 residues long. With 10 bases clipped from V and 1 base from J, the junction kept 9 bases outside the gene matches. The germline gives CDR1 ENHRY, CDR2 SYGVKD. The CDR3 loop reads CATGTSGGARGNTGELFF. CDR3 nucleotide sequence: TGTGCCACCGGGACTAGCGGGGGGGCCAGGGGGAACACCGGGGAGCTGTTTTTT.

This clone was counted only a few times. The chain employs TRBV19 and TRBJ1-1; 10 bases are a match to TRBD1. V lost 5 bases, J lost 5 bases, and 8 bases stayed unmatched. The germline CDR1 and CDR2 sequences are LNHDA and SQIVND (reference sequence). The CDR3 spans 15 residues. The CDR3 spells CASSLMTGGRTEAFF. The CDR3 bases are TGTGCCAGTAGTTTGATGACAGGGGGCAGAACTGAAGCTTTCTTT.

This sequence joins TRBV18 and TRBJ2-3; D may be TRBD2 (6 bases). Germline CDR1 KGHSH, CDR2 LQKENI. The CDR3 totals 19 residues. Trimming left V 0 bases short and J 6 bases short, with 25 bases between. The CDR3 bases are TGTGCCAGCTCACCACCCCCTGGTCTGCGGGACGTGGTGTGGGATACGCAGTATTTT. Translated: CASSPPPGLRDVVWDTQYF.

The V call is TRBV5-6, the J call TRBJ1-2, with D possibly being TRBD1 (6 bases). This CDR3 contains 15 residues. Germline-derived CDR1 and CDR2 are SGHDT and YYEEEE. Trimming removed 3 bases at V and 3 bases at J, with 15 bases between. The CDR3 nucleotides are TGTGCCAGCAGCTCCCGGGACACAGATTACTATGGCTACACCTTC. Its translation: CASSSRDTDYYGYTF. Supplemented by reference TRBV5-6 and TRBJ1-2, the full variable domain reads DAGVTQSPTHLIKTRGQQVTLRCSPKSGHDTVSWYQQALGQGPQFIFQYYEEEERQRGNFPDRFSGHQFPNYSSELNVNALLLGDSALYLCASSSRDTDYYGYTFGSGTRLTVV.

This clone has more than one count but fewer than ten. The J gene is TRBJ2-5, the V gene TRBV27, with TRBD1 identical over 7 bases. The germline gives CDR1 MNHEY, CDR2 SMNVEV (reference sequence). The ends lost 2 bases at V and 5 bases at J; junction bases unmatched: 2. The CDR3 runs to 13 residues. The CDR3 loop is CASSLDREETQYF. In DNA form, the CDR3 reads TGTGCCAGCAGTTTAGACAGGGAGGAGACCCAGTACTTC.

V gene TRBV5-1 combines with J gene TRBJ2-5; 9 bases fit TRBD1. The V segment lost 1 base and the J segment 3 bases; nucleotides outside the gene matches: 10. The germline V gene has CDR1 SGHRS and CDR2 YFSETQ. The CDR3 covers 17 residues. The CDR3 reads CASSLRRDRAGEETQYF. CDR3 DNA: TGCGCCAGCAGCTTGCGCCGGGACAGGGCTGGGGAAGAGACCCAGTACTTC.

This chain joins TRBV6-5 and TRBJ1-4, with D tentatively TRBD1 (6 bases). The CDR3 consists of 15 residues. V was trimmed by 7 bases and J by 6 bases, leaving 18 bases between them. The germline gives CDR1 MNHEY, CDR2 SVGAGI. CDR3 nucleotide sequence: TGTGCCAGCACCCCCTTCGGGGGGCGAGATGAAAAACTGTTTTTT. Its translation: CASTPFGGRDEKLFF.

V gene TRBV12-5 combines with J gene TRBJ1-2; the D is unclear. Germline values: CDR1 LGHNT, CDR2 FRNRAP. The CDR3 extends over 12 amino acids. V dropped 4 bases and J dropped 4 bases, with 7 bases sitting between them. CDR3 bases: TGTGCTAGTGGTTCAGCAAGCTATGGCTACACCTTC. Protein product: CASGSASYGYTF.